A single TCR beta chain is shown here with its context. In the authors' workflow: For nucleated cells, counts were estimated from reference gene primer amplification. TCRdb keeps only in-frame clones here, not all; method: immunoSEQ multiplex PCR. V, J and clone size reflect that table, while D and trimming were determined from the DNA. The table has about 81,000 clones, roughly four fifths seen once; the top ten hold approximately 7.3%. This sample was included in a study of blood T cell repertoires in COVID-19. About the study: Acute and convalescent COVID-19 samples came from the United States, Italy and Spain. In each case, the material was cDNA or gDNA derived from T cells, B-cell-depleted T cells, or PBMCs.

CDR3 length: 14 residues. V lost 2 bases and J 1 base, leaving 8 bases between the germline ends. Per the germline V gene, CDR1 is MNHEY and CDR2 is SVGAGI. V gene TRBV6-5 combines with J gene TRBJ2-5; no definite D call. Input material: peripheral blood. This receptor was taken from a human donor in a cohort sampled during active COVID-19. The CDR3 is CASSYTELQETQYF. For the CDR3, the DNA is TGTGCCAGCAGTTACACAGAGCTCCAAGAGACCCAGTACTTC.